The sequence of this TCR beta chain was determined in a study of neurological immune-mediated disorders. General study points: HTLV-1-associated myelopathy had the most TCR clonal expansion, while multiple sclerosis had the least, a level that fell below healthy controls.

This clonotype was found many times. No antigen is known for it. The CDR3 consists of 14 residues. The germline V and J ends were trimmed by 6 bases and 0 bases, with 11 bases remaining between them. With 10-nucleotide random UMIs included, cDNA was synthesized by 5'RACE. In TCRdb, the 5' RACE reads were re-called with MiXCR into one record per CDR3 protein. The sample yields about 18,000 distinct CDR3 sequences, about 14% seen once. Sequenced input: CD4+ T cells from blood. The V gene is TRBV12-3 or TRBV12-4, the J gene TRBJ1-1; D not resolved. The TCR was taken from a woman aged 60-75 years with HTLV-1-associated myelopathy (HAM/TSP). CDR3 nucleotides: TGTGCCAGCAGCCCAAACGGTCTGAACACTGAAGCTTTCTTT. Protein: CASSPNGLNTEAFF.